These T cell receptor beta chains were read from a single sample in a study of blood T cell repertoires in COVID-19. Using immunoSEQ multiplex PCR, the repertoire was profiled, and TCRdb retains in-frame clones only, with some absent. The table lists roughly 120,000 clones, around 78% of them singletons. Sequencing used peripheral blood. These receptors were collected from an older man with acute or convalescent COVID-19. The CDR3 runs from the conserved cysteine through the conserved F or W. A D gene is named only where the DNA matches it firmly. Size is omitted from some rows. Given values are once, few, many or a class for expanded clones.

j_call cdr3_length d_call clone_size v_call cdr3_nt cdr3_aa
TRBJ2-3 15 NA NA TRBV5-1 TGCGCCAGCAGCTTTGACAGTACTAGCACAGATACGCAGTATTTT CASSFDSTSTDTQYF
TRBJ2-7 14 TRBD1 NA TRBV6-5 TGTGCCAGCACTATCCCGGGACAGGGACCCGAGCAGTACTTC CASTIPGQGPEQYF
TRBJ2-7 13 NA NA TRBV5-1 TGCGCTACCCAGGACAGTATGGACTACGAGCAGTACTTC CATQDSMDYEQYF
TRBJ2-1 15 TRBD1 once TRBV7-9 TGTGCCAGCAGCTTAGCGACAGGGATGGTTGATGAGCAGTTCTTC CASSLATGMVDEQFF
TRBJ2-1 13 TRBD1 NA TRBV5-1 TGCGCCAGCAGCTTGGAGCCGGACAGGGCTTTTTTCTTC CASSLEPDRAFFF
TRBJ2-2 15 NA NA TRBV27 TGTGCCAGCAGAAGACAGGCTTCGAACACCGGGGAGCTGTTTTTT CASRRQASNTGELFF
TRBJ2-7 15 TRBD1 NA TRBV5-5 TGTGCCAGCAGCTGGGGACAGGGTCCCTCCTACGAGCAGTACTTC CASSWGQGPSYEQYF
TRBJ2-5 15 NA once TRBV14 TGTGCCAGCAGCCCAAGGTGGGGCCCTGTGGAGACCCAGTACTTC CASSPRWGPVETQYF
TRBJ1-3 15 TRBD1 NA TRBV18 TGTGCCAGCTCACCGGGACAGGGGTCCCGAAACACCATATATTTT CASSPGQGSRNTIYF
TRBJ1-5 12 NA NA TRBV7-9 TGTGCCAGCAGCTTGGAGGGCGGGCCCCAGCATTTT CASSLEGGPQHF
TRBJ2-2 16 NA NA TRBV5-1 TGCGCCAGCAGCTTGGGACAGGCGCGGAACACCGGGGAGCTGTTTTTT CASSLGQARNTGELFF
TRBJ2-2 15 TRBD2 NA TRBV6-5 TGTGCCAGCTCACCGGGGGGTCTGAACACCGGGGAGCTGTTTTTT CASSPGGLNTGELFF
TRBJ2-7 12 NA NA TRBV6-6 TGTGCCAGCAGTTATGGGCCTTACGAGCAGTACTTC CASSYGPYEQYF
TRBJ1-6 11 NA NA TRBV10-1 TGCGCCAGGGGAGCTGATTCACCCCTCCACTTT CARGADSPLHF
TRBJ1-1 13 TRBD1 NA TRBV7-9 TGTGCCAGCAGCCTACAGGGGGGCACTGAAGCTTTCTTT CASSLQGGTEAFF
TRBJ2-7 14 TRBD1 once TRBV24-1 TGTGCCACCAGTGAGCAGGACAGGGTGGGCGAGCAGTACTTC CATSEQDRVGEQYF
TRBJ1-2 15 NA NA TRBV4-1 TGCGCCAGCAGCCCCCGGGAAACAACGGGCTATGGCTACACCTTC CASSPRETTGYGYTF
TRBJ1-3 15 TRBD1 NA TRBV5-4 TGTGCCAGCAGCACGAGACAGGGGGAAGGAAACACCATATATTTT CASSTRQGEGNTIYF
TRBJ2-2 19 NA NA TRBV1 TGCACCAGCAGCCCCCTCTGGGGTAGCGGGGGCTATAACACCGGGGAGCTGTTTTTT CTSSPLWGSGGYNTGELFF
TRBJ2-7 14 TRBD1 NA TRBV30 TGTGCCTGGGATCCGACAGGGTACAGATACGAGCAGTACTTC CAWDPTGYRYEQYF
TRBJ1-2 16 TRBD1 few TRBV5-1 TGCGCCAGCAGCTTGGGACAGGGACTTAACAACTATGGCTACACCTTC CASSLGQGLNNYGYTF
TRBJ1-2 15 TRBD1 NA TRBV24-1 TGTGCCACCAGTGATTCACGACAGGGGGCGCAGGGCTACACCTTC CATSDSRQGAQGYTF
TRBJ1-1 14 NA NA TRBV19 TGTGCCAGTAGTTGGGCAGGGAAGAACACTGAAGCTTTCTTT CASSWAGKNTEAFF
TRBJ1-3 16 NA NA TRBV5-4 TGTGCCAGCAGTAAGGAACGGAGCTCCTCTGGAAACACCATATATTTT CASSKERSSSGNTIYF
TRBJ1-1 16 NA NA TRBV7-2 TGTGCCAGCAGCTTATCGTCGACAGGTTTGAACACTGAAGCTTTCTTT CASSLSSTGLNTEAFF
TRBJ2-1 16 TRBD2 NA TRBV4-2 TGTGCCAGCAGCCGAGTAGCGGGGGGAAGGGACAATGAGCAGTTCTTC CASSRVAGGRDNEQFF
TRBJ1-1 15 TRBD1 NA TRBV3-1/TRBV3-2 TGTGCCAGCAGCCGAGGACAGGGGATGAACACTGAAGCTTTCTTT CASSRGQGMNTEAFF
TRBJ1-2 16 TRBD1 NA TRBV10-3 TGTGCCATCAGTGCCGGACAGGGAGGGTTAGGCTATGGCTACACCTTC CAISAGQGGLGYGYTF
TRBJ2-1 12 NA few TRBV27 TGTGCCAGCAGTTTAGGCGGCAATGAGCAGTTCTTC CASSLGGNEQFF
TRBJ1-1 15 TRBD1 NA TRBV6-5 TGTGCCAGCAGTTATGGAAGGGGGCGCGACACTGAAGCTTTCTTT CASSYGRGRDTEAFF
TRBJ2-5 17 NA NA TRBV6-1 TGTGCCAGCAGCGAAGCGCCTCTCAGCAGGGACCAAGAGACCCAGTACTTC CASSEAPLSRDQETQYF